This T cell receptor (beta chain) was retrieved from a study of blood T cell repertoires in COVID-19. In germline, CDR1 is LGHNA, CDR2 YNFKEQ. After removal of 6 bases from V and 2 bases from J, the junction contained 12 bases not matched to a gene. There are 18 residues in the CDR3. Original processing notes: Counts of nucleated cells, estimated from reference gene primer amplification, were obtained. Clones were sequenced by immunoSEQ multiplex PCR, and TCRdb holds only the in-frame ones, with some missing. From that table come the V and J calls and clone size; the DNA was used to work out D and trimming. The sample carries 84,000 or so clones, about 73% recorded once.

The gene calls are TRBV4-2 and TRBJ2-1, with 11 bases lining up with TRBD2. Source material: peripheral blood. The origin of this receptor is a man aged 55 to 70 with COVID-19, enrolled during active disease. Written as DNA, the CDR3 is TGTGCCAGCAGTCTACTTAGCGGGAGGGGGGGGACCTACAATGAGCAGTTCTTC. This sequence encodes CASSLLSGRGGTYNEQFF.